These 3 T cell receptor beta chains originate from one sample sequenced in a study of technical replicates of blood from a handful of donors. Method: immunoSEQ multiplex PCR; TCRdb's copy keeps in-frame clones and lacks some. The sample lists tens of thousands of clones; 94% were seen once. Specimen: T cells isolated from PBMCs. All receptors come from a human donor in good health.

The chain is built from TRBV9 and TRBJ2-1; TRBD2 agrees at 12 bases. J was trimmed by 7 bases and V by 3 bases; bases with no gene match: 5. Germline V gives CDR1 SGDLS, CDR2 YYNGEE. The CDR3 totals 15 residues. The CDR3 reads CASSERTSGINEQFF. For the CDR3, the DNA is TGTGCCAGCAGCGAGAGGACTAGCGGGATTAATGAGCAGTTCTTC.

J is TRBJ2-3 and V is TRBV7-9; 12 bases line up with TRBD2. J lost 5 bases, V lost 7 bases, and 7 bases had no gene match. The CDR3 contains 15 residues. Germline V gene data show CDR1 as SEHNR and CDR2 as FQNEAQ (reference sequence). CDR3 in DNA: TGTGCCAGCAACAGACTAGCGGGAGTGGTAGATACGCAGTATTTT. The encoded protein is CASNRLAGVVDTQYF.

The chain uses TRBV5-1 and TRBJ2-1; D uncertain. Germline CDR1 reads SGHRS; CDR2 reads YFSETQ. The V and J ends lost 4 bases and 8 bases respectively, with 28 bases between them. The CDR3 totals 18 residues. The CDR3 is CASSHPAAGSSIIDEQFF. The CDR3 region has the DNA TGCGCCAGCAGCCACCCAGCCGCCGGGTCCTCGATTATCGATGAGCAGTTCTTC.